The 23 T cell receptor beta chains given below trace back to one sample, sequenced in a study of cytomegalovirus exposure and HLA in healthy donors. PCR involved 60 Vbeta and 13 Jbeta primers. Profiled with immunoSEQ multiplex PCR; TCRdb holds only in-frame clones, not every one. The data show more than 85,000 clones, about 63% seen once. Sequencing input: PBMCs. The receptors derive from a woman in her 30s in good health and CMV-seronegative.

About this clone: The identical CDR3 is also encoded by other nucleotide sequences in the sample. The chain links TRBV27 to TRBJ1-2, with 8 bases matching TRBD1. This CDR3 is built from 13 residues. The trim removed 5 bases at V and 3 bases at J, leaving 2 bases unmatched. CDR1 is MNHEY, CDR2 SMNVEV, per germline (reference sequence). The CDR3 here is CASSQQGDYGYTF. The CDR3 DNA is TGTGCCAGCAGTCAACAGGGGGACTATGGCTACACCTTC.

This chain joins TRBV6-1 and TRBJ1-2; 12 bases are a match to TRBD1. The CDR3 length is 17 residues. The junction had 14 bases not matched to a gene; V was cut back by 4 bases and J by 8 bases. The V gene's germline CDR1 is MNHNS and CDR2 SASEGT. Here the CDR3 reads CASSAGTGGDFLKGYTF. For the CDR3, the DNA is TGTGCCAGCAGTGCGGGGACAGGGGGCGATTTCTTGAAGGGCTACACCTTC.

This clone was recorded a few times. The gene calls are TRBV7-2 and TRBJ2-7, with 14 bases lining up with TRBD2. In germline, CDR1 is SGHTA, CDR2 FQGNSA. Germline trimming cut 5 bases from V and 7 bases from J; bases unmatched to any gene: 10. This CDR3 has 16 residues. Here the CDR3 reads CASSLSTSGRASEQYF. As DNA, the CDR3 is TGTGCCAGCAGCCTTTCGACTAGCGGGAGGGCTAGTGAGCAGTACTTC.

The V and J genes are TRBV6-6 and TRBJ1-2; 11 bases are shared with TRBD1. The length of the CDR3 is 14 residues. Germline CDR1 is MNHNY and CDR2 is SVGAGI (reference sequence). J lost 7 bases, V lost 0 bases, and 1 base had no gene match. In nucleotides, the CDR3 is TGTGCCAGCAGTTACTCCGGGACAGGGGGTGGCTACACCTTC. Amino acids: CASSYSGTGGGYTF.

CDR3 nucleotides: TGTGCCAGTAGTATAGGCCCAGGACTAACAGATACGCAGTATTTT. It specifies CASSIGPGLTDTQYF. This chain uses TRBV19 with TRBJ2-3, with D tentatively TRBD2 (6 bases). The length of the CDR3 is 15 residues. Germline CDR1 and CDR2: LNHDA and SQIVND (reference sequence). Trimming cost V 1 base and J 3 bases, with 11 bases left between them.

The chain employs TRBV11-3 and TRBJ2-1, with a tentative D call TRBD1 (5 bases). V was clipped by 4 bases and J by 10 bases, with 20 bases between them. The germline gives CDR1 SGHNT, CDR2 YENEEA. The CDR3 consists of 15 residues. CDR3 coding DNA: TGTGCCAGCAGCTCAGGGTCCGCCCTAGAACGGGAGCAGTTCTTC. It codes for CASSSGSALEREQFF.

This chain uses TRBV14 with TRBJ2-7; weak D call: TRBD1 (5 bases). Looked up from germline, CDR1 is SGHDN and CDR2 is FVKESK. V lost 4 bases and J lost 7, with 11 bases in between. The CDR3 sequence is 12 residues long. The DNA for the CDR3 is TGTGCCAGCAGCCGAAAAACAGGAGAGCAGTACTTC. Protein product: CASSRKTGEQYF. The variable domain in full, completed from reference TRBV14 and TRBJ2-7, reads EAGVTQFPSHSVIEKGQTVTLRCDPISGHDNLYWYRRVMGKEIKFLLHFVKESKQDESGMPNNRFLAERTGGTYSTLKVQPAELEDSGVYFCASSRKTGEQYFGPGTRLTVT.

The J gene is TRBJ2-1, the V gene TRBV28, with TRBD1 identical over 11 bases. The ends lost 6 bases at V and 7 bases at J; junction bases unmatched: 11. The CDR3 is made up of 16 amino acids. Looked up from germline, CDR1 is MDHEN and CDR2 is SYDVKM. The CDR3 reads CASRRIPGQGDNEQFF. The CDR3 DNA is TGTGCCAGCAGACGTATACCGGGACAGGGGGATAATGAGCAGTTCTTC.

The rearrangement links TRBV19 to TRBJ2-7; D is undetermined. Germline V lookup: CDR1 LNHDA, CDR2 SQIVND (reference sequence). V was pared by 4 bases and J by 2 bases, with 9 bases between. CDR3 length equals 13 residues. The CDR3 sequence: CASSTLFPYEQYF. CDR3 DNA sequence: TGTGCCAGTAGTACCTTATTCCCCTACGAGCAGTACTTC.

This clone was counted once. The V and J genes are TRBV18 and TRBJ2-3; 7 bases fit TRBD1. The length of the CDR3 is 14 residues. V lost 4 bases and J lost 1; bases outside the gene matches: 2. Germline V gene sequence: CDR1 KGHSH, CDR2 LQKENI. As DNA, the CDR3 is TGTGCCAGCTCACTCGGACAGGGCACAGATACGCAGTATTTT. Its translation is CASSLGQGTDTQYF.

This chain's CDR3 is CASSSGGSGNTIYF. The CDR3 bases are TGTGCCAGCAGCTCCGGAGGGTCTGGAAACACCATATATTTT. The V gene is TRBV6-5, the J gene TRBJ1-3; D not certain. CDR3 length: 14 residues. Germline CDR1 and CDR2: MNHEY and SVGAGI. Trimming removed 6 bases at V and 1 base at J, with 10 bases between.

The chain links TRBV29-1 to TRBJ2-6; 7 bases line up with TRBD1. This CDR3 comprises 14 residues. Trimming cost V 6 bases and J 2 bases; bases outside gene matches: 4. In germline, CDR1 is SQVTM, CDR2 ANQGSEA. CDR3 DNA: TGCAGCGTCCTTGGGACAGCTGGGGCCAACGTCCTGACTTTC. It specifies CSVLGTAGANVLTF.

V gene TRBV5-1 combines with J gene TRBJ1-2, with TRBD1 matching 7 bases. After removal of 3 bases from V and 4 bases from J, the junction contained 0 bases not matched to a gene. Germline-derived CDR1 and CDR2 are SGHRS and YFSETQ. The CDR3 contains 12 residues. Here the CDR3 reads CASSWDSYGYTF. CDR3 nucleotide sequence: TGCGCCAGCAGCTGGGACAGCTATGGCTACACCTTC.

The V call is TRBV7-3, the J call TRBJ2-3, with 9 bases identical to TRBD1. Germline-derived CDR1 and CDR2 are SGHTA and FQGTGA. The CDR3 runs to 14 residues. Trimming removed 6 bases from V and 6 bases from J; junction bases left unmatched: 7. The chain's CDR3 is CASSSGQGFDTQYF. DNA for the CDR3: TGTGCCAGCAGTTCGGGACAGGGATTTGATACGCAGTATTTT.

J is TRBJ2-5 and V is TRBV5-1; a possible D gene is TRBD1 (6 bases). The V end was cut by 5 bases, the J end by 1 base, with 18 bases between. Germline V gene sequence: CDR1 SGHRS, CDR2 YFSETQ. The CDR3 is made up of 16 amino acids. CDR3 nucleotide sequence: TGCGCCAGCAGGTGGGGGCAGGGACGCTCCCAAGAGACCCAGTACTTC. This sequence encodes CASRWGQGRSQETQYF.

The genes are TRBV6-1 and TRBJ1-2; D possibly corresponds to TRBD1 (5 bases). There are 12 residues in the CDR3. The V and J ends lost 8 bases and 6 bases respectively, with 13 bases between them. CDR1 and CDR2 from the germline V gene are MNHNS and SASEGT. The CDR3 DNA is TGTGCCAGCCGGGGGGGTGCGAATGGCTACACCTTC. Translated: CASRGGANGYTF.

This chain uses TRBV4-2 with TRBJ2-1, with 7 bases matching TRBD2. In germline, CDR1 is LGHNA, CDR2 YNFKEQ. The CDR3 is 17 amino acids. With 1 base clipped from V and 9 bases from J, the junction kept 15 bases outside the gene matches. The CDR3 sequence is CASSQGAAGVLGREQFF. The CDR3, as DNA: TGTGCCAGCAGCCAAGGGGCTGCGGGAGTATTGGGGCGTGAGCAGTTCTTC.

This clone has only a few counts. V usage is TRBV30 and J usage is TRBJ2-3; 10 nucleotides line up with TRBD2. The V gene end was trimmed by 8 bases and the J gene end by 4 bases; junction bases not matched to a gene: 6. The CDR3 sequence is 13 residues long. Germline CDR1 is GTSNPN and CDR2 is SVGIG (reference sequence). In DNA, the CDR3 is TGTGCCCTCTCGCTAGCGGGAGCAGATACGCAGTATTTT. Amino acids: CALSLAGADTQYF.

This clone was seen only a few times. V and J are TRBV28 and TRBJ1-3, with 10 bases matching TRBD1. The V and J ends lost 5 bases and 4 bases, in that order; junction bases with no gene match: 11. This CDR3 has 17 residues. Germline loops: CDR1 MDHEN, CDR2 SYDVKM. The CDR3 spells CASSLSGQGLGGNTIYF. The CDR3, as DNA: TGTGCCAGCAGTCTATCGGGACAGGGGCTTGGAGGAAACACCATATATTTT.

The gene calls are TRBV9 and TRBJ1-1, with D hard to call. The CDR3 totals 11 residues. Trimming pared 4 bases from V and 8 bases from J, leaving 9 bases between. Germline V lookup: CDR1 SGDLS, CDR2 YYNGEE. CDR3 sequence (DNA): TGTGCCAGCAGCTACCGGGTCGAAGCTTTCTTT. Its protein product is CASSYRVEAFF.

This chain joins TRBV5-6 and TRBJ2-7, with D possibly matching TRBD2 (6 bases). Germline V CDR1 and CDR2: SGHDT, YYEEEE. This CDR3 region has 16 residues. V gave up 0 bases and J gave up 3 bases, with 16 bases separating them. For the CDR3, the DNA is TGTGCCAGCAGCTTGGCCGGTAGCGGTTCCCTCTACGAGCAGTACTTC. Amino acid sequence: CASSLAGSGSLYEQYF.

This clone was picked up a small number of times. CDR3 amino acids: CASRDRDSYSGANVLTF. DNA of the CDR3: TGCGCCAGCAGAGACCGGGACAGTTACTCTGGGGCCAACGTCCTGACTTTC. The V and J genes are TRBV5-1 and TRBJ2-6; 7 bases fit TRBD1. This CDR3 spans 17 amino acids. Germline V gene data show CDR1 as SGHRS and CDR2 as YFSETQ. The junction had 8 bases not matched to a gene; V was cut back by 5 bases and J by 0 bases. The complete variable domain, with remaining parts taken from reference TRBV5-1 and TRBJ2-6, reads KAGVTQTPRYLIKTRGQQVTLSCSPISGHRSVSWYQQTPGQGLQFLFEYFSETQRNKGNFPGRFSGRQFSNSRSEMNVSTLELGDSALYLCASRDRDSYSGANVLTFGAGSRLTVL.

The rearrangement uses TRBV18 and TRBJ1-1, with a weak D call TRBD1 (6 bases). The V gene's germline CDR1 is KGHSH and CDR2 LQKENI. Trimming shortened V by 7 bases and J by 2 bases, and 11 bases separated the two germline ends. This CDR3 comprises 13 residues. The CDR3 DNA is TGTGCCAGCTTTAAACAGGGAAACACTGAAGCTTTCTTT. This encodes CASFKQGNTEAFF.